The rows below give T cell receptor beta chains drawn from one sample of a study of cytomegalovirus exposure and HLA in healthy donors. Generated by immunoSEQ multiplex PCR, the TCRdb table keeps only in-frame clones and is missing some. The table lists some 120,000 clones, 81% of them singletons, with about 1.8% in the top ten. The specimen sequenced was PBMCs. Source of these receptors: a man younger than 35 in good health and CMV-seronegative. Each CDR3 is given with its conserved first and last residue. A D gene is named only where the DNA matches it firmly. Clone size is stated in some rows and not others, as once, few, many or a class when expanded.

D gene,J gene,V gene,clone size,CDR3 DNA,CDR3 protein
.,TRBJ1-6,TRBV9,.,TGTGCCAGCAGCGTAGGGACAGAGGGTTCACCCCTCCACTTT,CASSVGTEGSPLHF
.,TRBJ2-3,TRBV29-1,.,TGCAGCGGCCGACAGGCCTTAGATACGCAGTATTTT,CSGRQALDTQYF
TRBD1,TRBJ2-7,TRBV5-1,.,TGCGCCAGCAGCTTGGGGGGGACAGGGGACTACGAGCAGTACTTC,CASSLGGTGDYEQYF
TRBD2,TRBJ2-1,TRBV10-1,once,TGCGCCAGCAGTGAGTACAAGACTAGCGGGGGAGAGCAGTTCTTC,CASSEYKTSGGEQFF
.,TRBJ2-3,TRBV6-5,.,TGTGCCAGCAGTTACTCGCACAGTAGCACAGATACGCAGTATTTT,CASSYSHSSTDTQYF
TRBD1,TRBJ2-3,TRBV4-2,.,TGTGCCAGCAGCCAACAGGACAGGGACACAGATACGCAGTATTTT,CASSQQDRDTDTQYF
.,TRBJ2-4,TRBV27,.,TGTGCCAGCAGTCGACAGGGACTAGCCAAAAACATTCAGTACTTC,CASSRQGLAKNIQYF
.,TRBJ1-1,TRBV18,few,TGTGCCAGCTCACCATCGGGGGGGTGGGTTGAAGCTTTCTTT,CASSPSGGWVEAFF
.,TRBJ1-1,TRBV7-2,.,TGTGCCAGCAGCTTAGGGACAAGTGAAGCTTTCTTT,CASSLGTSEAFF
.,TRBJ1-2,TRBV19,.,TGTGCCAGTGTAGGGGCCGCCTCTTCTAACTATGGCTACACCTTC,CASVGAASSNYGYTF
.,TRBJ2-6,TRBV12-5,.,TGTGCTAGTGGTCCGGGACTTCTACCCCCTTCTGGGGCCAACGTCCTGACTTTC,CASGPGLLPPSGANVLTF
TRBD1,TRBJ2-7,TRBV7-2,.,TGTGCCAGCAGCTCTCAAGGGGGGACAGGGGGCAGAGAGCAGTACTTC,CASSSQGGTGGREQYF
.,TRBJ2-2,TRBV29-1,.,TGCAGCGTGGGGTCCAGGGTGGCCGGGGAGCTGTTTTTT,CSVGSRVAGELFF
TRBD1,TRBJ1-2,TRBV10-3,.,TGTGCCATCATGACAGGGACAGCTGGCTACACCTTC,CAIMTGTAGYTF
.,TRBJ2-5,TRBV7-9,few,TGTGCCAGCAGCCTAAGGACAGCCCAAGAGACCCAGTACTTC,CASSLRTAQETQYF
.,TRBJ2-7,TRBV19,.,TGTGCCAGTAGTCCGGACAGTCGTAGCTACGAGCAGTACTTC,CASSPDSRSYEQYF
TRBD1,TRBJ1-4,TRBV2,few,TGTGCCGAGGGGGCCTGGGGTGAAAAACTGTTTTTT,CAEGAWGEKLFF
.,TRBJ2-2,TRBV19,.,TGTGCCAGTAGTATAGGAGGCCAATACTTGACCGGGGAGCTGTTTTTT,CASSIGGQYLTGELFF
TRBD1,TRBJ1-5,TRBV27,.,TGTGCCAGCAGTTTTCACACAGGGGGCCAGCCCCAGCATTTT,CASSFHTGGQPQHF
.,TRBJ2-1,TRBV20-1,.,TGCAGCAGGCCCACCTACAATGAGCAGTTCTTC,CSRPTYNEQFF
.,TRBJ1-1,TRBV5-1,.,TGCGCCAGCAGCTTGGCCCCAGGGTTGAACACTGAAGCTTTCTTT,CASSLAPGLNTEAFF
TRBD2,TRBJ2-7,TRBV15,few,TGTGCCACCAGCTCTCGGACTAGCGGCTTCTACGAGCAGTACTTC,CATSSRTSGFYEQYF
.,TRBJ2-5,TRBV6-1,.,TGTGCCAGCAGTGAAGTAGGAGGGGGGGGAGAGACCCAGTACTTC,CASSEVGGGGETQYF
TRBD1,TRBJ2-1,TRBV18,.,TGTGCCAGCTCAACAGCCGGGACAGGGAACCCCAATGAGCAGTTCTTC,CASSTAGTGNPNEQFF
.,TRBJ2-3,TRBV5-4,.,TGTGCCAGCAGCTTGGTAGGGGGGGCCGCCGATACGCAGTATTTT,CASSLVGGAADTQYF
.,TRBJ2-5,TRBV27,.,TGTGCCAGCAGTTTATGGGGGGGCGAAGAGACCCAGTACTTC,CASSLWGGEETQYF
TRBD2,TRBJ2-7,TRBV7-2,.,TGTGCCAGCAGCTATCGAGCGGGGGGGCTCCTCTACGAGCAGTACTTC,CASSYRAGGLLYEQYF